This T cell receptor beta chain emerged from a study of response to subunit inactivated influenza vaccine. Germline-derived CDR1 and CDR2 are MNHEY and SMNVEV (reference sequence). The CDR3 is 12 residues long. Worth noting for this clonotype: A much larger clone is a single base away; this may be a read error.

MiXCR was run by TCRdb on the RT-PCR reads, yielding one entry per CDR3 protein. Among 200,000 to 300,000 distinct CDR3 sequences, over 9% were seen once, and the ten largest hold more than 7%. The sequencing used non-naive T cells sorted from PBMCs, collected about 14 days before vaccination. J is TRBJ2-3 and V is TRBV27; D gene unclear. The receptor comes from a man aged 45-65 years who received an inactivated influenza vaccine. The CDR3 sequence is CVSSIYPDTQYF. The CDR3, as DNA: TGTGTCAGCAGCATCTACCCAGATACGCAGTATTTT.